This is a list of T cell receptor beta chains from one sample in a study of cytomegalovirus exposure and HLA in healthy donors. Assay used: immunoSEQ multiplex PCR; TCRdb lists only in-frame clones, some missing. The specimen's table records about 50,000 clones. What was sequenced was PBMCs. Receptors were obtained from a woman between 18 and 29 years old in good health and CMV-seronegative. Each CDR3 is given with its conserved first and last residue. D genes are given only for firm matches.

d_call	cdr3_length	j_call	v_call	cdr3_nt	cdr3_aa
TRBD1	15	TRBJ1-1	TRBV7-9	TGTGCCAGCAGCTGGGGGGACAGGCCGAACACTGAAGCTTTCTTT	CASSWGDRPNTEAFF
.	13	TRBJ2-7	TRBV18	TGTGCCAGCTCACCACCAAGCGCCTACGAGCAGTACTTC	CASSPPSAYEQYF
TRBD1	13	TRBJ1-1	TRBV10-1	TGCGCCACCCGGGACAGGCTGAACACTGAAGCTTTCTTT	CATRDRLNTEAFF
TRBD1	16	TRBJ2-1	TRBV5-1	TGCGCCAGCAGCTCACCAGGGGGCTATGGGTACAATGAGCAGTTCTTC	CASSSPGGYGYNEQFF
TRBD1	16	TRBJ2-2	TRBV4-1	TGCGCCAGCAGCTCATACAGGGGCCTCAACACCGGGGAGCTGTTTTTT	CASSSYRGLNTGELFF
.	15	TRBJ2-2	TRBV18	TGTGCCAGCTCACCACGACAGGTCGGGACCGGGGAGCTGTTTTTT	CASSPRQVGTGELFF
TRBD1	15	TRBJ2-2	TRBV7-3	TGTGCCAGCAGCCCGGGGACAGTAGGTGCCGGGGAGCTGTTTTTT	CASSPGTVGAGELFF
TRBD1	17	TRBJ2-2	TRBV5-1	TGCGCCAGCAGCTTGGGCCCCGGGACAGGGGACACCGGGGAGCTGTTTTTT	CASSLGPGTGDTGELFF
.	14	TRBJ2-5	TRBV28	TGTGCCAGCACCCAATGGGACATACAAGAGACCCAGTACTTC	CASTQWDIQETQYF
TRBD1	15	TRBJ2-7	TRBV5-1	TGCGCCAGCAGGGTTCTGACAGGGCACCCATACGAGCAGTACTTC	CASRVLTGHPYEQYF
TRBD1	16	TRBJ2-1	TRBV4-1	TGCGCCAGCAGCCAAGATAACAGGGGGCTCGACAATGAGCAGTTCTTC	CASSQDNRGLDNEQFF
.	13	TRBJ2-3	TRBV19	TGTGCCAGTAGTCTGTACTCCGCAGATACGCAGTATTTT	CASSLYSADTQYF
.	14	TRBJ2-7	TRBV5-1	TGCGCCAGCAGCTCAACCGCGGCGGGCTACGAGCAGTACTTC	CASSSTAAGYEQYF
.	14	TRBJ1-1	TRBV5-1	TGCGCCAGCAGCTTCAGATCAGGGAACACTGAAGCTTTCTTT	CASSFRSGNTEAFF
TRBD1	17	TRBJ2-1	TRBV4-1	TGCGCCAGCAGCCGGCCCCGAGCAGGGGGCGCAGACAATGAGCAGTTCTTC	CASSRPRAGGADNEQFF
.	15	TRBJ2-7	TRBV29-1	TGCAGCGTTTTGGGTGGGGCAGGGGACCCCTACGAGCAGTACTTC	CSVLGGAGDPYEQYF
.	13	TRBJ1-3	TRBV6-1	TGTGCCACCCGTCGCGACACTGGAAACACCATATATTTT	CATRRDTGNTIYF
TRBD1	15	TRBJ1-1	TRBV19	TGTGCCAGTTACCGGGACAGGGAAGGGAACACTGAAGCTTTCTTT	CASYRDREGNTEAFF
.	13	TRBJ1-4	TRBV30	TGTGCCTGGACCCCAGGCGGGGTAGGAAAACTGTTTTTT	CAWTPGGVGKLFF
TRBD2	17	TRBJ2-1	TRBV30	TGTGCCTGGAGTGACCTCACCGGGACTAGCGGTTACAATGAGCAGTTCTTC	CAWSDLTGTSGYNEQFF
TRBD2	15	TRBJ2-3	TRBV2	TGTGCCAGCAGTTCTAGCGGGGAGGGTGCAGATACGCAGTATTTT	CASSSSGEGADTQYF
.	17	TRBJ2-1	TRBV6-1	TGTGCCAGCAGTGAAGGCCTAGCGGGACAGGTTTACAATGAGCAGTTCTTC	CASSEGLAGQVYNEQFF
TRBD1	14	TRBJ2-7	TRBV7-6	TGTGCCAGCAGCTCCACGGGACAGGGCTACGAGCAGTACTTC	CASSSTGQGYEQYF
TRBD1	12	TRBJ1-1	TRBV5-6	TGTGCCAGCAGCCCAGACAGGGGTGAGGCTTTCTTT	CASSPDRGEAFF
.	15	TRBJ1-1	TRBV5-1	TGCGCCAGCTCTCGGCGGGGGCGCGGGAACACTGAAGCTTTCTTT	CASSRRGRGNTEAFF
TRBD2	14	TRBJ2-7	TRBV28	TGTGCCAGCGGAACCGGGACTAGCGGATACGAGCAGTACTTC	CASGTGTSGYEQYF
.	15	TRBJ1-6	TRBV2	TGTGCCAGCAGTGTTAGCGGGGAAGGTCAATCACCCCTCCACTTT	CASSVSGEGQSPLHF
TRBD1	15	TRBJ2-7	TRBV5-1	TGCGCCAGCAGCTTGGAGGGCAGGGGGCTTAACGAGCAGTACTTC	CASSLEGRGLNEQYF
TRBD1	14	TRBJ1-1	TRBV2	TGTGCCAGCAGTGAGACAGGGCCGAACACTGAAGCTTTCTTT	CASSETGPNTEAFF
.	15	TRBJ2-7	TRBV28	TGTGCCAGCAGTTTAACTAGAACGGGAAAGTACGAGCAGTACTTC	CASSLTRTGKYEQYF
TRBD2	14	TRBJ2-1	TRBV5-1	TGCGCCAGCAGCGCTAGCGGAGCATACAATGAGCAGTTCTTC	CASSASGAYNEQFF
TRBD2	16	TRBJ2-3	TRBV5-1	TGCGCCAGCAGCCCGCAACCTAGCGGGGGGGAAGATACGCAGTATTTT	CASSPQPSGGEDTQYF
.	16	TRBJ1-2	TRBV7-8	TGTGCCAGCAGCTTAGTCGGGCAGGGGTCTAACTATGGCTACACCTTC	CASSLVGQGSNYGYTF
.	14	TRBJ1-1	TRBV19	TGTGCCAGTAGTCCTTCGGCGGGCCGGACTGAAGCTTTCTTT	CASSPSAGRTEAFF
.	12	TRBJ1-2	TRBV6-1	TGTGCCATAACACAGGCGAACTATGGCTACACCTTC	CAITQANYGYTF
.	20	TRBJ2-3	TRBV4-1	TGCGCCAGCAGCCAAGATTCTCGCAAACACCAGGGCAGCCTCACAGATACGCAGTATTTT	CASSQDSRKHQGSLTDTQYF
.	15	TRBJ1-4	TRBV5-4	TGTGCCAGCAGCTTGGGCGGTGCAACTAATGAAAAACTGTTTTTT	CASSLGGATNEKLFF
TRBD2	14	TRBJ2-2	TRBV7-8	TGTGCCAGCAGCTTAAGTCTAGCGGACGGGGAGCTGTTTTTT	CASSLSLADGELFF
TRBD1	15	TRBJ1-5	TRBV6-5	TGTGCCAGCAGTCTTCGAGCAGGGGGCGGTCAGCCCCAGCATTTT	CASSLRAGGGQPQHF
.	12	TRBJ1-5	TRBV6-1	TGTGCCAGCAGCCCGTATAATCAGCCCCAGCATTTT	CASSPYNQPQHF
TRBD1	15	TRBJ1-2	TRBV18	TGTGCCAGCTCACCGTCATCCGGGACAGGGTATGGCTACACCTTC	CASSPSSGTGYGYTF
TRBD2	14	TRBJ2-1	TRBV6-6	TGTGCCAGCAGTCCCCGGACTAGCAGGCATGAGCAGTTCTTC	CASSPRTSRHEQFF
.	13	TRBJ2-7	TRBV7-9	TGTGCCAGCAGCTTAGCAGGGGGAACGACGAAGTACTTC	CASSLAGGTTKYF
.	15	TRBJ1-1	TRBV5-1	TGCGCCAGCAGCTTGAACAGGGAGGGAAGCACTGAAGCTTTCTTT	CASSLNREGSTEAFF
TRBD2	19	TRBJ2-5	TRBV28	TGTGCCAGCAGTTTGGGGGCTAGCGGGAGGGCCCGGTTAGATGAGACCCAGTACTTC	CASSLGASGRARLDETQYF
.	15	TRBJ1-2	TRBV5-1	TGCGCCAGCAGCTTCGGGGGGGCTTCAGTCTATGGCTACACCTTC	CASSFGGASVYGYTF
.	13	TRBJ2-7	TRBV6-1	TGTGCCAGCAGTGAAGGTTGGGGCAGACATCCCTACTTC	CASSEGWGRHPYF
.	12	TRBJ1-2	TRBV6-6	TGTGCCAGCAGTGCAGCGATCTATGGCTACACCTTC	CASSAAIYGYTF
TRBD1	16	TRBJ2-7	TRBV19	TGTGCCAGTAGTATAAGAGTCGGGACAGGGGGCTACGAGCAGTACTTC	CASSIRVGTGGYEQYF
.	14	TRBJ1-5	TRBV6-5	TGTGCCAGCAGTTACCGGCAGGATTTTGATCCCCAGCATTTT	CASSYRQDFDPQHF
.	12	TRBJ2-7	TRBV10-3	TGTGCCATCAGTGGGCTCCTCGGGGAGCAGTACTTC	CAISGLLGEQYF
.	16	TRBJ1-2	TRBV5-1	TGCGCCAGCAGCTCCGCCCCCGGGACAAATTCTTATGGCTACACCTTC	CASSSAPGTNSYGYTF
TRBD2	15	TRBJ2-3	TRBV6-4	TGTGCCAGCAGTGAGTCTAGCGGGGGCACAGATACGCAGTATTTT	CASSESSGGTDTQYF
TRBD1	15	TRBJ1-1	TRBV7-3	TGTGCCAGCAGCTTAACGCCAGGGGGTCTCACTGAAGCTTTCTTT	CASSLTPGGLTEAFF
.	14	TRBJ1-5	TRBV5-4	TGTGCCAGCAGCTTTTATCCGGGAGATCAGCCCCAGCATTTT	CASSFYPGDQPQHF